This record looks at one T cell receptor beta chain sequence and its context. This entry belongs to a study of blood T cell repertoires in COVID-19. At the level of the study: PBMCs, B-cell-depleted T cells, or T cells were the source of the cDNA or gDNA that made up the material.

The authors' processing: Scientists estimated how many nucleated cells there were by amplifying reference gene primers. Method: immunoSEQ multiplex PCR; TCRdb's copy keeps in-frame clones and lacks some. V and J calls and clone size follow that table, whereas D and trimming were derived from the DNA. This table holds fewer than 350,000 clones, 90% found once. Trimming shortened V by 1 base and J by 4 bases, and 14 bases separated the two germline ends. CDR1 is MGHRA, CDR2 YSYEKL, per germline. There are 16 residues in the CDR3. Recruits, aged about 18 to 95 years, lived in roughly 22 US areas. Clinical history reported by participants formed the basis on which cohorts were assigned.

The sequence derives from a woman aged 18-35 years with acute COVID-19. The J gene is TRBJ1-5, the V gene TRBV4-1; D is ambiguous. Sequenced sample: PBMCs or T cells enriched from blood (not recorded which). CDR3 DNA sequence: TGCGCCAGCAGCCAAGCCCGGACGGCGGGAAATCAGCCCCAGCATTTT. Its translation: CASSQARTAGNQPQHF.